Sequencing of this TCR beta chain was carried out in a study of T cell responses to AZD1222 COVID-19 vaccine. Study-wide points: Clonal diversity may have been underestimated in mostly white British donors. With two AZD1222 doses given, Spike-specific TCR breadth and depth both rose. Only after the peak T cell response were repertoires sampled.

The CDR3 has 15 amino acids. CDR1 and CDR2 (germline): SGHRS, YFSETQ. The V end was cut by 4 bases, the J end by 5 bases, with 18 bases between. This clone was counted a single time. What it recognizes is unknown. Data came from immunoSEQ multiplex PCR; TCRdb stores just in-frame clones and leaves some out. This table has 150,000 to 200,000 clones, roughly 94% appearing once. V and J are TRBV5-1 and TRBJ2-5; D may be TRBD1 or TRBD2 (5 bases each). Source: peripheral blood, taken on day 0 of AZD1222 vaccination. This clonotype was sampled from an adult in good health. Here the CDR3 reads CASSPGPPDEETQYF. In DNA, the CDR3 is TGCGCCAGCAGCCCGGGACCCCCCGACGAGGAGACCCAGTACTTC.